These 19 T cell receptor beta chains came from one sample sequenced in a study of T cell repertoires in cytomegalovirus infection. One entry per CDR3 protein results from TCRdb running MiXCR on the reads. The data contain hundreds of thousands of distinct CDR3 sequences, over 25% of them seen just once; the ten biggest clones take up over 10%. Their target antigens are unknown. The sequences come from cultured CD8+ T cells from PBMCs, collected from culture after CMV antigen stimulation. Every receptor here comes from a human donor in good health (CMV status not recorded). Some clones in this sample may be carry-over from other donors' samples.

The chain is built from TRBV5-6 and TRBJ1-4; TRBD1 aligns across 7 bases. This CDR3 has 15 residues. The V segment lost 5 bases and the J segment 4 bases; nucleotides outside the gene matches: 8. The germline V gene encodes CDR1 SGHDT and CDR2 YYEEEE. CDR3 DNA sequence: TGTGCCAGCAGACACCGGGACAGCTATAATGAAAAACTGTTTTTT. Protein: CASRHRDSYNEKLFF.

This rearrangement joins TRBV28 to TRBJ1-1; 8 nucleotides line up with TRBD1. The CDR3 is 18 amino acids. Per germline, CDR1 MDHEN and CDR2 SYDVKM. J was trimmed by 1 base and V by 6 bases; bases with no gene match: 16. The CDR3 protein is CASSLTGGFREWNTEAFF. CDR3 nucleotides: TGTGCCAGCAGCCTTACAGGGGGTTTTCGAGAGTGGAACACTGAAGCTTTCTTT. Drawing the rest from reference TRBV28 and TRBJ1-1, the complete variable domain is DVKVTQSSRYLVKRTGEKVFLECVQDMDHENMFWYRQDPGLGLRLIYFSYDVKMKEKGDIPEGYSVSREKKERFSLILESASTNQTSMYLCASSLTGGFREWNTEAFFGQGTRLTVV.

This clonotype was seen a few times. The chain recombines TRBV6-6 with TRBJ2-1, with TRBD2 matching over 9 bases. Trimming cost V 5 bases and J 6 bases; bases outside gene matches: 5. This CDR3 spans 14 amino acids. Per germline, CDR1 MNHNY and CDR2 SVGAGI (reference sequence). The CDR3 DNA sequence: TGTGCCAGCAGTGGCGGGGGGGCAGTCAATGAGCAGTTCTTC. Encoded protein: CASSGGGAVNEQFF.

V and J are TRBV24-1 and TRBJ2-7; TRBD2 matches at 7 bases. CDR1 is KGHDR, CDR2 SFDVKD, per germline. V lost 2 bases, J lost 6 bases, and 6 bases stayed unmatched. This CDR3 contains 14 residues. CDR3 nucleotides: TGTGCCACCAGTGATTGTGTCAGGGAGGGCGAGCAGTACGTC. Translation gives CATSDCVREGEQYV.

The rearrangement joins TRBV6-2 or TRBV6-3 to TRBJ2-1; D may correspond to TRBD1 or TRBD2 (7 bases each). V was clipped by 2 bases and J by 7 bases, with 18 bases between them. The CDR3 length is 16 residues. CDR1 is MNHEY, CDR2 SVGEGT, per germline. For the CDR3, the DNA is TGTGCCAGCAGTTACCCCGACAGGGAGGGGGGTAATGAGCAGTTCTTC. As protein: CASSYPDREGGNEQFF.

At least ten counts were recorded for this clonotype. The rearrangement uses TRBV7-9 and TRBJ2-3; a weak D match, TRBD1 (6 bases). Trimming took off 2 bases at V and 3 bases at J, with 12 bases between the two ends. This CDR3 comprises 15 residues. Germline assignment: CDR1 SEHNR and CDR2 FQNEAQ (reference sequence). Here the CDR3 reads CASSLFRRGTDTQYF. In DNA, the CDR3 is TGTGCCAGCAGCTTATTCCGCAGGGGAACAGATACGCAGTATTTT. The entire variable domain, with the rest obtained from reference TRBV7-9 and TRBJ2-3, is as follows: DTGVSQNPRHKITKRGQNVTFRCDPISEHNRLYWYRQTLGQGPEFLTYFQNEAQLEKSRLLSDRFSAERPKGSFSTLEIQRTEQGDSAMYLCASSLFRRGTDTQYFGPGTRLTVL.

In this sample, this clonotype turned up a few times. V gene TRBV5-4 combines with J gene TRBJ2-2; TRBD1 is a possible D gene (6 bases). The CDR3 runs 16 residues. Germline V gene lookup returns CDR1 SGHNT and CDR2 YYREEE (reference sequence). Trimming removed 2 bases from V and 1 base from J, with 12 bases in between. The CDR3 nucleotides are TGTGCCAGCAGCTTCCCGGACAGTGTGAACACCGGGGAGCTGTTTTTT. It is translated as CASSFPDSVNTGELFF.

This clonotype has a handful of counts. The chain combines TRBV20-1 with TRBJ1-1, with D perhaps TRBD1 (5 bases). The germline V gene has CDR1 DFQATT and CDR2 SNEGSKA (reference sequence). V dropped 6 bases and J dropped 0 bases, with 23 bases sitting between them. The CDR3 loop spans 17 amino acids. The CDR3 nucleotides are TGCAGTGCCGGGGTGATAATATTCCAGGGAATGAACACTGAAGCTTTCTTT. This encodes CSAGVIIFQGMNTEAFF.

This chain links TRBV10-3 with TRBJ2-3, with TRBD2 matching 10 bases. Germline V lookup: CDR1 ENHRY, CDR2 SYGVKD. With 0 bases clipped from V and 1 base from J, the junction kept 10 bases outside the gene matches. This CDR3 region has 19 residues. Written as DNA, the CDR3 is TGTGCCATCAGTGAGTCGGGTCCAGCGGGGGGGCCTGGCACAGATACGCAGTATTTT. It encodes CAISESGPAGGPGTDTQYF.

The chain recombines TRBV6-5 with TRBJ2-2; D gene ambiguous. V lost 5 bases, J lost 4 bases, and 11 bases lay in between. CDR3 length equals 14 residues. Per the germline V gene, CDR1 is MNHEY and CDR2 is SVGAGI. The CDR3 loop reads CASSPGDPTGELFF. Written as DNA, the CDR3 is TGTGCCAGCAGTCCTGGGGATCCCACCGGGGAGCTGTTTTTT.

This clonotype was observed a single time. The rearrangement joins TRBV10-1 to TRBJ1-4, with D possibly matching TRBD1 (6 bases). Germline V lookup: CDR1 WNHNN, CDR2 SYGVQD (reference sequence). The CDR3 spans 14 residues. The V and J ends lost 2 bases and 8 bases respectively, with 12 bases between them. Here the CDR3 DNA reads TGCGCCAGCAGTGAGACCCAGGGGAAGGAAAAACTGTTTTTT. Its translation: CASSETQGKEKLFF.

Of note for this clonotype: A read error may account for a junction end that differs from germline. The chain has TRBV27 and TRBJ2-1; weak D call: TRBD2 (6 bases). Germline assignment: CDR1 MNHEY and CDR2 SMNVEV (reference sequence). The length of the CDR3 is 17 residues. The CDR3, as DNA: TGTGCCAGCAGTCTATCGGGAGCTGGGTACTCCTACAATGAGCAGTTCTTC. This gives the protein CASSLSGAGYSYNEQFF.

The rearrangement links TRBV7-3 to TRBJ1-5; D gene ambiguous. Per the germline V gene, CDR1 is SGHTA and CDR2 is FQGTGA. The CDR3 spans 17 residues. V shed 2 bases and J shed 0 bases, with 14 bases lying between them. CDR3 residues: CASSLLEGLDSNQPQHF. Written as DNA, the CDR3 is TGTGCCAGCAGCTTATTGGAGGGCCTCGATAGCAATCAGCCCCAGCATTTT.

This chain links TRBV27 with TRBJ2-3, with 13 bases lining up with TRBD2. This CDR3 spans 18 amino acids. J was trimmed by 4 bases and V by 5 bases; bases with no gene match: 12. Germline V gene lookup returns CDR1 MNHEY and CDR2 SMNVEV (reference sequence). The CDR3 protein is CASSTSGGAPDGADTQYF. In DNA, the CDR3 is TGTGCCAGCAGTACTAGCGGGGGGGCCCCCGATGGGGCAGATACGCAGTATTTT.

This clonotype was detected many times. This chain links TRBV20-1 with TRBJ1-4, with unresolved D. There are 15 residues in the CDR3. The germline V and J ends were trimmed by 2 bases and 0 bases, with 10 bases remaining between them. Germline assignment: CDR1 DFQATT and CDR2 SNEGSKA (reference sequence). The CDR3 sequence: CSARPFGTTNEKLFF. The CDR3 nucleotides are TGCAGTGCTAGACCCTTCGGGACAACTAATGAAAAACTGTTTTTT.

This clonotype was seen ten or more times. This sequence joins TRBV20-1 and TRBJ2-7, with unresolved D. The CDR3 is 12 amino acids. Deletions cut 2 bases from V and 0 bases from J, with 5 bases between. Germline V lookup: CDR1 DFQATT, CDR2 SNEGSKA (reference sequence). The CDR3 nucleotides read TGCAGTGCTAGACATCCCTCCTACGAGCAGTACGTC. It translates to CSARHPSYEQYV.

This sequence joins TRBV25-1 and TRBJ2-1, with 12 bases aligning to TRBD2. The CDR3 is made up of 18 amino acids. Trimming took 1 base from V and 4 from J; bases not matched to a gene: 8. Germline V lookup: CDR1 MGHDK, CDR2 SYGVNS. The CDR3 protein is CASSEWTSGVGVYNEQFF. The CDR3 bases are TGTGCCAGCAGTGAATGGACTAGCGGGGTTGGGGTTTACAATGAGCAGTTCTTC.

This clonotype was detected only a few times. V and J are TRBV7-9 and TRBJ1-5; D ambiguous. The germline CDR1 and CDR2 sequences are SEHNR and FQNEAQ (reference sequence). V lost 5 bases and J 5 bases, leaving 7 bases between the germline ends. The CDR3 consists of 12 residues. This CDR3 reads CASSPDDQPQHF. DNA of the CDR3: TGTGCCAGCAGCCCCGATGATCAGCCCCAGCATTTT.

This clonotype appeared a few times. The chain uses TRBV7-9 and TRBJ1-4; 12 bases fit TRBD1. Germline CDR1 reads SEHNR; CDR2 reads FQNEAQ (reference sequence). The CDR3 contains 18 residues. V shed 2 bases, J shed 2 bases, and the junction held 6 bases outside the gene matches. DNA for the CDR3: TGTGCCAGCAGCTTAACGCCCGGGACAGGGGGCACTAATGAAAAACTGTTTTTT. Protein product: CASSLTPGTGGTNEKLFF.